This T cell receptor beta chain was captured by sequencing in a study of shared clonotypes between healthy human individuals. Overall study: Three CD4 naive, three CD4 memory, two CD8 naive and one CD8 memory plate were used per donor. Study-wide results and caveats: Rarefaction indicated that sorted-subset sequencing remained incomplete although depth was large.

Produced via immunoSEQ multiplex PCR; TCRdb's table is partial and in-frame only. This table has 550,000 to 650,000 clones, approximately 96% appearing once. In the naive CD8 group, cells lacked CD45RO and were positively selected for CCR7, so terminally differentiated effector memory CD45RA+ cells were left out. Concerning this clone itself: Its specificity is not known. The same CDR3 is also encoded by other DNA sequences in this sample.

CDR1 is SGDLS and CDR2 is YYNGEE in the germline V gene. The CDR3 sequence is 16 residues long. Trimming left V 2 bases short and J 0 bases short, with 11 bases between. Material: naive CD8+ T cells sorted from blood. The rearrangement links TRBV9 to TRBJ1-4, with D possibly matching TRBD1 (5 bases). The receptor was derived from a woman aged 25 to 45 in good health. The CDR3 region is CASSVGGSTTNEKLFF. The CDR3 region has the DNA TGTGCCAGCAGCGTCGGGGGATCTACAACTAATGAAAAACTGTTTTTT.